The rows below give T cell receptor beta chains drawn from one sample of a study of blood T cell repertoires in COVID-19. Profiled with immunoSEQ multiplex PCR; TCRdb holds only in-frame clones, not every one. Of over 200,000 clones listed, about 86% are singletons. Sequencing input: peripheral blood. Receptor source: a man older than 75 with acute or convalescent COVID-19. Both conserved end residues are part of each CDR3. A D gene is named only where the DNA matches it firmly. Rows may omit the clone size; those that give it use once, few, many or a size class.

>TRBV30|-|TRBD2|TRBJ2-6
TGTGCCTCCAGGGAGGGTGGGGCCAACGTCCTGACTTTC
CASREGGANVLTF
>TRBV27|-|-|TRBJ1-1
TGTGCCAGCAGTCCCCCACCCGGGTCAAACACTGAAGCTTTCTTT
CASSPPPGSNTEAFF
>TRBV3-1/TRBV3-2|-|-|TRBJ1-3
TGTGCCAGCAGCCACCCAGGAAGTACCAGTCCTGGAAACACCATATATTTT
CASSHPGSTSPGNTIYF
>TRBV27|once|TRBD1|TRBJ2-2
TGTGCCAGCAGTTGGACAGGGGATCGCGGGGAGCTGTTTTTT
CASSWTGDRGELFF
>TRBV11-3|-|TRBD1|TRBJ1-1
TGTGCCAGCGATACAGGGGGCCTGTCGAATGCTTTCTTT
CASDTGGLSNAFF
>TRBV9|-|-|TRBJ2-5
TGTGCCAGCAGCTCCCGACAGGTGGGGGTGGAGACCCAGTACTTC
CASSSRQVGVETQYF
>TRBV12-3/TRBV12-4|-|-|TRBJ2-7
TGTGCCAGCAGGCGGAGCGTTACCTACGAGCAGTACTTC
CASRRSVTYEQYF
>TRBV3-1/TRBV3-2|-|-|TRBJ1-4
TGTGCCAGCAGCCAAGGGGCTGGGAAACTGTTTTTT
CASSQGAGKLFF
>TRBV29-1|once|TRBD2|TRBJ2-7
TGCAGCGTTGAAGACGGCAGCGGGGCTCACTACGAGCAGTACTTC
CSVEDGSGAHYEQYF
>TRBV2|-|-|TRBJ2-1
TGTGCCAGCAGTGAAGCGCTTTGGGCTAGCTTAACGTTCTTC
CASSEALWASLTFF
>TRBV6-5|-|-|TRBJ2-1
TGTGCCAGCAGTTACCTGGGGGGACAGTTAAACAATGAGCAGTTCTTC
CASSYLGGQLNNEQFF
>TRBV7-2|-|-|TRBJ2-5
TGTGCCAGCAGCTTAGGCCGGGGGTACCAAGAGACCCAGTACTTC
CASSLGRGYQETQYF
>TRBV5-1|-|-|TRBJ2-5
TGCGCCAGCAGTCGGGACTTTCACCAAGAGACCCAGTACTTC
CASSRDFHQETQYF
>TRBV15|-|TRBD1|TRBJ2-1
TGTGCCACCAGCGTCCCAGGACAGGGCTCCTACAATGAGCAGTTCTTC
CATSVPGQGSYNEQFF
>TRBV30|once|TRBD1|TRBJ2-5
TGTGCCTGGAGGGGGACAGGGGGCTGGGAGACCCAGTACTTC
CAWRGTGGWETQYF
>TRBV2|-|TRBD1|TRBJ2-1
TGTGCCAGCAGTGAATTATTCTGGGACAGGGATACCTACAATGAGCAGTTCTTC
CASSELFWDRDTYNEQFF
>TRBV5-6|-|-|TRBJ2-1
TGTGCCAGCAGCCAAGGACAGAACTACTACAATGAGCAGTTCTTC
CASSQGQNYYNEQFF
>TRBV19|-|-|TRBJ1-4
TGTGCCAGTAAGGAGGCAGGGGCGAATGAAAAACTGTTTTTT
CASKEAGANEKLFF
>TRBV7-2|-|-|TRBJ2-7
TGTGCCAGCAGCCCATCATGGGGGGACTACGAGCAGTACTTC
CASSPSWGDYEQYF
>TRBV14|-|TRBD2|TRBJ2-7
TGTGCCAGCAGCCGACTAGCGGGCGTGCCCTCCGAGCAGTACTTC
CASSRLAGVPSEQYF
>TRBV24-1|-|-|TRBJ2-2
TGTGCCACCTCCCGGGGGTCCGGGGAGCTGTTTTTT
CATSRGSGELFF
>TRBV5-1|-|TRBD2|TRBJ2-7
TGCGCCAGCAGCTCGAGCGGGGGGGCCATCTACGAGCAGTACTTC
CASSSSGGAIYEQYF
>TRBV7-2|-|-|TRBJ2-5
TGTGCCAGCAGCTCCCAAGGACTCTGGGAGACCCAGTACTTC
CASSSQGLWETQYF
>TRBV7-6|-|-|TRBJ1-1
TGTGCCAGCAGTAGTACAGGCATGAACACTGAAGCTTTCTTT
CASSSTGMNTEAFF
>TRBV2|-|TRBD1|TRBJ1-3
TGTGCCAGCAGTCAAATAAGGCGAGGACAGGGTAGGAACACCATATATTTT
CASSQIRRGQGRNTIYF
>TRBV30|-|TRBD1|TRBJ2-7
TGTGCCTACCAAGGGGGACAGGGCGCCTACGAGCAGTACTTC
CAYQGGQGAYEQYF
>TRBV6-5|once|TRBD1|TRBJ2-3
TGTGCCAGCACCGGGACAGGGGGAGTAATTGATACGCAGTATTTT
CASTGTGGVIDTQYF